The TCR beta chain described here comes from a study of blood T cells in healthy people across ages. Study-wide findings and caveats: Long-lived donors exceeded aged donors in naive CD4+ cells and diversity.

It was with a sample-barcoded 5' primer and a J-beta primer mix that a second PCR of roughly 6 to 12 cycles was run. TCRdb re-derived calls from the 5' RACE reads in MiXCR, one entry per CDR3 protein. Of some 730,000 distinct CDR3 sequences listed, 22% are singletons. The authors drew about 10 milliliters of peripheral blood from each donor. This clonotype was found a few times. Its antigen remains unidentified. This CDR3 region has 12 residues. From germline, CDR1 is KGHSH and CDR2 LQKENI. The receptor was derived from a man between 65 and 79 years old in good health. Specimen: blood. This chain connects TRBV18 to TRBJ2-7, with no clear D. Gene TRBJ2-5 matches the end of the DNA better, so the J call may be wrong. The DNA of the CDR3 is TGTGCCAGCTCACCAGGCTGGGAGACCCAGTACTTC. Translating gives CASSPGWETQYF.